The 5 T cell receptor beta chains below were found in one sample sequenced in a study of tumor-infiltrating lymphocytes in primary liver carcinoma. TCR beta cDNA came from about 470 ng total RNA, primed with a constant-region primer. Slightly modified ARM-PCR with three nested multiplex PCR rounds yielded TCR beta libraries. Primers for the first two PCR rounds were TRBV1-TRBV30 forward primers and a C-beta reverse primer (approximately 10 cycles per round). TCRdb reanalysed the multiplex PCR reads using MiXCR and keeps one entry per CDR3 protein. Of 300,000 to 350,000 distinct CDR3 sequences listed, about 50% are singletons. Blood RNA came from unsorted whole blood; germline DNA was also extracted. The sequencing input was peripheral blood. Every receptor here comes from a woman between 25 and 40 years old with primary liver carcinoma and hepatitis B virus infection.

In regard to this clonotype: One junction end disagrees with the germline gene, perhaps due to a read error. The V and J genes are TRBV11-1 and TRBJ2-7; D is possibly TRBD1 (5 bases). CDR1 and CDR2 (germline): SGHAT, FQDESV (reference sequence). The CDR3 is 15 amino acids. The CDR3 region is CASSLTQGASYEQHF. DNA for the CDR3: TGTGCCAGCAGCTTGACACAAGGGGCCTCCTATGAGCAGCACTTC.

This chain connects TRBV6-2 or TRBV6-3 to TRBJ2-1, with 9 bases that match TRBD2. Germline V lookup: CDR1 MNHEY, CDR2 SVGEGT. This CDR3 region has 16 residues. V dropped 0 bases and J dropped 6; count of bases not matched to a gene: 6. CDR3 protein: CASSYSAAGGPNEQFF. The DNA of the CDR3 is TGTGCCAGCAGTTACTCTGCGGCGGGAGGGCCCAATGAGCAGTTCTTC.

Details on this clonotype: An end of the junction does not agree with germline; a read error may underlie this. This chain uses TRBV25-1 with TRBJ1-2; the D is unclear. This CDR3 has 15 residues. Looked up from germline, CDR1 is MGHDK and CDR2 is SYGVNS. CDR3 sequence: CASNESGERAYGYTF. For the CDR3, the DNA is TGTGCCAGCAATGAATCCGGGGAAAGAGCCTATGGCTACACCTTC.

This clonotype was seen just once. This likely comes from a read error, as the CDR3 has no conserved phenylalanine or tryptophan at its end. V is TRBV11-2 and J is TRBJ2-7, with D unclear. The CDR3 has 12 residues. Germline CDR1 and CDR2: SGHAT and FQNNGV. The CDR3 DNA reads TGTGCCAGCAGCTTACAGGTGTACGATCAGTACCTC. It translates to CASSLQVYDQYL.

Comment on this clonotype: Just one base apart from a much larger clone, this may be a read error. This CDR3 is CSVGSGDGELFF. CDR3 in DNA: TGCAGCGTTGGGTCAGGGGACGGGGAGCTGTTTTTT. This chain joins TRBV29-1 and TRBJ2-2, with D perhaps matching TRBD1 (6 bases). The length of the CDR3 is 12 residues. The ends were cut back, 4 bases at V and 7 bases at J, with 10 bases in the middle. Per the germline V gene, CDR1 is SQVTM and CDR2 is ANQGSEA.